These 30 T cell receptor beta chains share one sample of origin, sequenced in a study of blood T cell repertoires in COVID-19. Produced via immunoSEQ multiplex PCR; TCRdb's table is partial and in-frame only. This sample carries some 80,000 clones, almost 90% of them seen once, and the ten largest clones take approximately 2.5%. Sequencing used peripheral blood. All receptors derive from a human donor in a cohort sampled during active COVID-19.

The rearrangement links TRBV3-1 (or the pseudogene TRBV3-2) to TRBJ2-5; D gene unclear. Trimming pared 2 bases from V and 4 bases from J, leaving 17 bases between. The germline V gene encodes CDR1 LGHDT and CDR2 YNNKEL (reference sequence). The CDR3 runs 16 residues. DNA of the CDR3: TGTGCCAGCAGCCAACTCCTCCGTAGAGGAGCAGAGACCCAGTACTTC. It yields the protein CASSQLLRRGAETQYF.

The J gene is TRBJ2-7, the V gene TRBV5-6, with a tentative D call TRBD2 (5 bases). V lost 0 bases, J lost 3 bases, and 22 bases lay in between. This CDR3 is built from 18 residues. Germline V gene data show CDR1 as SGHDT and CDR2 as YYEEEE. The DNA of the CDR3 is TGTGCCAGCAGCTTGGGACTAACAAGAGTTCCGCGACTCTACGAGCAGTACTTC. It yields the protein CASSLGLTRVPRLYEQYF.

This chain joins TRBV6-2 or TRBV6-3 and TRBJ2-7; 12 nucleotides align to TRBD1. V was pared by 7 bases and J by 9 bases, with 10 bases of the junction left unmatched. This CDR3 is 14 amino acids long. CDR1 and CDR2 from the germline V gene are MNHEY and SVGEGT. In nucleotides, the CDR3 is TGTGCCAGCACCCCCGCGGGACAGGGGGCCTCGCAGTACTTC. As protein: CASTPAGQGASQYF.

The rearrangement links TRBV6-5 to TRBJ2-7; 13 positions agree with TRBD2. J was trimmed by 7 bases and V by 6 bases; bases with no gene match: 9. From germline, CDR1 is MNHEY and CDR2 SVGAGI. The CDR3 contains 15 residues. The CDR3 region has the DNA TGTGCCAGCAGGGCGGGACTAGCGGGACGTCTGGAGCAGTACTTC. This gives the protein CASRAGLAGRLEQYF.

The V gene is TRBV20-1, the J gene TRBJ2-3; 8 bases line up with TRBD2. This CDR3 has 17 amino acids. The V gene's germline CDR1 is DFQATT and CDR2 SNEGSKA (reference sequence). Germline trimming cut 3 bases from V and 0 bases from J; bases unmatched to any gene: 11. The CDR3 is CSASVGRGASSTDTQYF. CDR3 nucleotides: TGCAGTGCTAGTGTTGGGCGGGGGGCCTCTAGCACAGATACGCAGTATTTT.

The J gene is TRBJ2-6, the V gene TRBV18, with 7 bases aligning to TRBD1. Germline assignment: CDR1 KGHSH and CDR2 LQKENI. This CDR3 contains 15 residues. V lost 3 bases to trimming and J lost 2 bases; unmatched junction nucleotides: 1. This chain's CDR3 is CASSPQGAGANVLTF. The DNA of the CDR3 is TGTGCCAGCTCACCCCAGGGGGCTGGGGCCAACGTCCTGACTTTC.

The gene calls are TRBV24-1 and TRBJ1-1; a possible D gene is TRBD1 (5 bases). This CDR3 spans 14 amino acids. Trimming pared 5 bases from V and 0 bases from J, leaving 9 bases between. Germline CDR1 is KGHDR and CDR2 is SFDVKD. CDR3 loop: CATSGGGMNTEAFF. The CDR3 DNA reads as TGTGCCACCAGTGGGGGGGGGATGAACACTGAAGCTTTCTTT.

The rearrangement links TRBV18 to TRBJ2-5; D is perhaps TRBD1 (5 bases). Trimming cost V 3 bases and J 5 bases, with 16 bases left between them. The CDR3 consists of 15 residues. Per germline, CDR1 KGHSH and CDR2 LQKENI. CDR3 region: CASSPGSGLYETQYF. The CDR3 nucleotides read TGTGCCAGCTCACCGGGTTCAGGGCTGTACGAGACCCAGTACTTC.

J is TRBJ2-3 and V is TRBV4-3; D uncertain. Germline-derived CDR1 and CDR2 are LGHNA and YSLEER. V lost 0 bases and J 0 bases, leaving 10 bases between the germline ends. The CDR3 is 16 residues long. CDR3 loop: CASSQDHRSSTDTQYF. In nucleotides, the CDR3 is TGCGCCAGCAGCCAAGATCATCGGTCTAGCACAGATACGCAGTATTTT.

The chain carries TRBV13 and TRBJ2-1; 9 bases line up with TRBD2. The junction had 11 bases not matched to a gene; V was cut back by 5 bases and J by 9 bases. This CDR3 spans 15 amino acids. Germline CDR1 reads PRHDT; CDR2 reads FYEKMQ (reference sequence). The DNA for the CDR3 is TGTGCCAGCAGCCCGCGCGCGGGAGGGCCAGGTGAGCAGTTCTTC. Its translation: CASSPRAGGPGEQFF.

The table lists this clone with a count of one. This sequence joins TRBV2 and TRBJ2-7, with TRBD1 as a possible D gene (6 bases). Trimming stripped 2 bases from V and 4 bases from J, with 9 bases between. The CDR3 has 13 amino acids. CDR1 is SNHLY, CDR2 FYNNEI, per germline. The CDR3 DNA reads TGTGCCAGCAGTGAAACAGGGATGTACGAGCAGTACTTC. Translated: CASSETGMYEQYF.

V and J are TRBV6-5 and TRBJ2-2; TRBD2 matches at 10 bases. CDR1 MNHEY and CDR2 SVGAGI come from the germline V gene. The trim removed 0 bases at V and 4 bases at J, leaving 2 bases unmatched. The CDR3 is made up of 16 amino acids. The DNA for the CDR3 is TGTGCCAGCAGTTACTCAGCGGGGGGGCGCACCGGGGAGCTGTTTTTT. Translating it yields CASSYSAGGRTGELFF.

In DNA form, the CDR3 reads TGTGCCAGCAGCTTGGGACAGGGGGGCTACGAGCAGTACTTC. It yields the protein CASSLGQGGYEQYF. The gene calls are TRBV11-2 and TRBJ2-7; 11 nucleotides line up with TRBD1. The CDR3 has 14 residues. Per germline, CDR1 SGHAT and CDR2 FQNNGV. Losses at the gene ends were 3 bases for V and 3 bases for J; bases not matched to a gene: 1.

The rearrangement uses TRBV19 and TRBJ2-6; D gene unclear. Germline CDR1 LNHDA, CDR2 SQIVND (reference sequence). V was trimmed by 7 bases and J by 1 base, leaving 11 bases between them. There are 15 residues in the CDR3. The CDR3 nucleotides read TGTGCCAGTACCACGCTAGGATCTGGGGCCAACGTCCTGACTTTC. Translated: CASTTLGSGANVLTF.

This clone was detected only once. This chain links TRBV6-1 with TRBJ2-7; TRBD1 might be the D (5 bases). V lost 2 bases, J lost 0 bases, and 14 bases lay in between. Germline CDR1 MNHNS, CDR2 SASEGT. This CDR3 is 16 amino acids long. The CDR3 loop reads CASSEIGVWDSYEQYF. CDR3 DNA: TGTGCCAGCAGTGAAATAGGGGTATGGGACTCCTACGAGCAGTACTTC.

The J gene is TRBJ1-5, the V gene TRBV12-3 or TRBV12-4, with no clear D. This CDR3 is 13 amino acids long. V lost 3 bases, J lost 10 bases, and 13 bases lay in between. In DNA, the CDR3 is TGTGCCAGCAGTTTCCGGCGGCTTGTACCCCAGCATTTT. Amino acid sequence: CASSFRRLVPQHF.

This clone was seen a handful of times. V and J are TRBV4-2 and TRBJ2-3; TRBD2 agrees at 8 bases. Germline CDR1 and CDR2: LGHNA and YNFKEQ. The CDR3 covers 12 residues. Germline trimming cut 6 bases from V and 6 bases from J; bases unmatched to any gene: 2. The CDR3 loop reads CASSGTSDTQYF. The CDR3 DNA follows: TGTGCCAGCAGTGGGACTAGTGATACGCAGTATTTT.

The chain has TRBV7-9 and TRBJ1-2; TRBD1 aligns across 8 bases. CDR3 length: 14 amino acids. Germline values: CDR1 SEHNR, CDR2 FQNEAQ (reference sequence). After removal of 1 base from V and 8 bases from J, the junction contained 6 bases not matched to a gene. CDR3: CASSLEDRVGGYTF. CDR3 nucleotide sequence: TGTGCCAGCAGCTTAGAGGACAGGGTGGGAGGCTACACCTTC.

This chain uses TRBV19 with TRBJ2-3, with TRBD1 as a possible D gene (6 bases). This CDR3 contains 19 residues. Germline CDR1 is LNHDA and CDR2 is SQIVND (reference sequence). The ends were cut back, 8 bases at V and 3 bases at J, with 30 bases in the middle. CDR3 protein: CASGFLGRLEGGRTDTQYF. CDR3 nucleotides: TGTGCCAGTGGTTTTCTTGGCCGACTGGAAGGGGGTAGGACAGATACGCAGTATTTT.

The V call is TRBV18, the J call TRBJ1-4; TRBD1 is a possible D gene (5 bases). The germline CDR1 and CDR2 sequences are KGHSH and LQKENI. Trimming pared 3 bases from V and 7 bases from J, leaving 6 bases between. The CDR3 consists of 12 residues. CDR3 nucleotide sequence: TGTGCCAGCTCACCCGACAGTGAAAAACTGTTTTTT. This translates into CASSPDSEKLFF.

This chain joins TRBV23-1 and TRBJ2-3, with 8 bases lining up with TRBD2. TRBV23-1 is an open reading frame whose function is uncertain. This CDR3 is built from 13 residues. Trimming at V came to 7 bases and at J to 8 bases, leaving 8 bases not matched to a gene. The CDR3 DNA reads TGCGCCAGCACCGGGGGGGAGGAGGGTACGCAGTATTTT. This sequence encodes CASTGGEEGTQYF.

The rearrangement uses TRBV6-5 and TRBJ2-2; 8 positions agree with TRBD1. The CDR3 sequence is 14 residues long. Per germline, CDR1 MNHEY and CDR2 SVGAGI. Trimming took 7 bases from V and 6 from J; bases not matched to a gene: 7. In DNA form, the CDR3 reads TGTGCCAGCAAATTAGACAGGGGAGCCGGGGAGCTGTTTTTT. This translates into CASKLDRGAGELFF.

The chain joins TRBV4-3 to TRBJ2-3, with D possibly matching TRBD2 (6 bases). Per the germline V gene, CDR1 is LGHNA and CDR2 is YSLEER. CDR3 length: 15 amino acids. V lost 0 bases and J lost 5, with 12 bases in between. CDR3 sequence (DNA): TGCGCCAGCAGCCAAGACGTAGCGGCCAAAGATACGCAGTATTTT. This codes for CASSQDVAAKDTQYF.

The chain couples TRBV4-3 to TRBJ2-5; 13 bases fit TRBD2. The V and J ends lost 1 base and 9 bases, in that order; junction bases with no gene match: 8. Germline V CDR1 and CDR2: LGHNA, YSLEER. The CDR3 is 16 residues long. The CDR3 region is CASSQVGTSGELPQYF. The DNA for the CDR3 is TGCGCCAGCAGCCAAGTTGGGACTAGCGGGGAGTTACCCCAGTACTTC.

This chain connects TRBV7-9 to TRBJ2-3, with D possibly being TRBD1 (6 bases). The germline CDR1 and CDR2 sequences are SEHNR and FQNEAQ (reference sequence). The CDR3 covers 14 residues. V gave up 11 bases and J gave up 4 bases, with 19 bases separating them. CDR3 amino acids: CALQPTGPADTQYF. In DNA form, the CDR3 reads TGTGCCCTGCAACCGACAGGACCAGCAGATACGCAGTATTTT.

The CDR3 DNA sequence: TGCGCCAGCAGCCAAGCGACTAGCGTAGGTACAGATACGCAGTATTTT. Encoded protein: CASSQATSVGTDTQYF. The chain joins TRBV4-3 to TRBJ2-3; TRBD2 aligns across 8 bases. The CDR3 has 16 residues. V lost 1 base and J lost 3; bases outside the gene matches: 6. From germline, CDR1 is LGHNA and CDR2 YSLEER.

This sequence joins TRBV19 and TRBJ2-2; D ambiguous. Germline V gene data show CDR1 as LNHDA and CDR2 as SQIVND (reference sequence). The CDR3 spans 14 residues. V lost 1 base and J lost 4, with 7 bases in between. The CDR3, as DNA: TGTGCCAGTAGTATAGCAGGCAGCACCGGGGAGCTGTTTTTT. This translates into CASSIAGSTGELFF.

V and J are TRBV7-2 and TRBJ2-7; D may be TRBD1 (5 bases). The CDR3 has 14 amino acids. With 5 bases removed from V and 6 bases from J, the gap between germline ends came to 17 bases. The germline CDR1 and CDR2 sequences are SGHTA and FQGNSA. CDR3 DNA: TGTGCCAGCAGCCTGAACCGCCCCCAGGGCGAGCAGTACTTC. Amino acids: CASSLNRPQGEQYF.

The CDR3 DNA reads as TGTGCCAGTAGGCTGACAGGGAGTCAAGAAAAACTGTTTTTT. The encoded protein is CASRLTGSQEKLFF. The chain recombines TRBV19 with TRBJ1-4; 7 nucleotides align to TRBD1. V lost 6 bases and J lost 8; bases outside the gene matches: 9. CDR1 is LNHDA and CDR2 is SQIVND in the germline V gene (reference sequence). The CDR3 totals 14 residues.

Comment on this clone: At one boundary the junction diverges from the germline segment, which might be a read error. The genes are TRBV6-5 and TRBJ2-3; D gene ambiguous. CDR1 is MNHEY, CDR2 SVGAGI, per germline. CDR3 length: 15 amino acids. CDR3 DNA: TGTGCCAGCAGTAACTCTCCAACATTCACAGATACGCAGTATTTT. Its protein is CASSNSPTFTDTQYF.